Listed here are 32 T cell receptor beta chains from one sample, sequenced in a study of blood T cell repertoires in COVID-19. Sequencing used immunoSEQ multiplex PCR; TCRdb keeps in-frame clones, though not all of them. The table shows 450,000 to 500,000 clones, with around 85% occurring only once. Sequences were obtained from peripheral blood. The receptors originated from a human donor in a cohort sampled during active COVID-19.

The chain joins TRBV24-1 to TRBJ2-2; tentative D call: TRBD1 (6 bases). Per the germline V gene, CDR1 is KGHDR and CDR2 is SFDVKD. V dropped 1 base and J dropped 5 bases, with 13 bases sitting between them. The CDR3 loop spans 16 amino acids. CDR3 nucleotide sequence: TGTGCCACCAGTGATTTTTTCAGGGGCCGGACCGGGGAGCTGTTTTTT. Translated, it gives CATSDFFRGRTGELFF.

This sequence joins TRBV18 and TRBJ1-1; D is possibly TRBD1 (5 bases). Germline CDR1 is KGHSH and CDR2 is LQKENI. The CDR3 runs to 13 residues. Trimming pared 4 bases from V and 2 bases from J, leaving 8 bases between. The CDR3 region is CASSQGINTEAFF. Here the CDR3 DNA reads TGTGCCAGCTCACAGGGGATAAACACTGAAGCTTTCTTT.

The rearrangement links TRBV27 to TRBJ2-5, with TRBD2 matching over 12 bases. The CDR3 covers 15 residues. Germline CDR1 MNHEY, CDR2 SMNVEV (reference sequence). V was clipped by 10 bases and J by 5 bases; unmatched bases: 11. The CDR3 protein is CATRLAGAAGETQYF. CDR3 DNA sequence: TGTGCCACCCGACTAGCGGGAGCTGCGGGGGAGACCCAGTACTTC.

The CDR3 reads CASSPTGTGHNEQFF. The CDR3 DNA reads TGCGCCAGCAGCCCCACCGGGACAGGGCACAATGAGCAGTTCTTC. This sequence joins TRBV5-1 and TRBJ2-1; 9 bases line up with TRBD1. The CDR3 totals 15 residues. Trimming removed 4 bases from V and 5 bases from J; junction bases left unmatched: 7. Per the germline V gene, CDR1 is SGHRS and CDR2 is YFSETQ.

The genes are TRBV7-2 and TRBJ1-5, with 7 bases matching TRBD1. The CDR3 length is 16 residues. Germline loops: CDR1 SGHTA, CDR2 FQGNSA. Germline trimming cut 2 bases from V and 4 bases from J; bases unmatched to any gene: 8. DNA for the CDR3: TGTGCCAGCAGCTTATCGGGACAGAACTGGAATCAGCCCCAGCATTTT. The encoded protein is CASSLSGQNWNQPQHF.

The chain combines TRBV24-1 with TRBJ2-3; possible D gene TRBD1, 5 bases. Trimming took off 9 bases at V and 2 bases at J, with 14 bases between the two ends. Germline CDR1 is KGHDR and CDR2 is SFDVKD. This CDR3 is built from 14 residues. DNA of the CDR3: TGTGCCACCGCCGAAGGGGCCGTCACAGATACGCAGTATTTT. Its translation: CATAEGAVTDTQYF.

V is TRBV3-1 (or the pseudogene TRBV3-2) and J is TRBJ2-3; TRBD1 matches 8 bases. The CDR3 runs to 15 residues. CDR1 is LGHDT, CDR2 YNNKEL, per germline (reference sequence). The ends lost 7 bases at V and 0 bases at J; junction bases unmatched: 6. The CDR3 region is CASTGTGVSTDTQYF. CDR3 in DNA: TGTGCCAGCACCGGGACAGGAGTTAGCACAGATACGCAGTATTTT.

The table lists this clone with a count of one. The V call is TRBV5-1, the J call TRBJ2-3; D is undetermined. V was pared by 0 bases and J by 1 base, with 9 bases between. The CDR3 contains 15 residues. Germline V gene lookup returns CDR1 SGHRS and CDR2 YFSETQ. The DNA of the CDR3 is TGCGCCAGCAGCTTGGGAAGCGTGGGCACAGATACGCAGTATTTT. This sequence encodes CASSLGSVGTDTQYF.

V gene TRBV10-3 combines with J gene TRBJ2-1; 15 bases align to TRBD2. CDR3 length equals 13 residues. Trimming took 11 bases from V and 8 from J; bases not matched to a gene: 4. Germline CDR1 reads ENHRY; CDR2 reads SYGVKD. The CDR3 DNA is TGTGCCGCCGGGACTAGCGGGAGGCATGAGCAGTTCTTC. Translating gives CAAGTSGRHEQFF.

V and J are TRBV29-1 and TRBJ1-1; the D is unclear. Trimming took 4 bases from V and 4 from J, leaving 10 bases between them. Germline V gene lookup returns CDR1 SQVTM and CDR2 ANQGSEA. The CDR3 is 12 residues long. This CDR3 is CSVAGLGTEAFF. As DNA, the CDR3 is TGCAGCGTTGCGGGTTTGGGCACTGAAGCTTTCTTT. Variable domain in full (rest from reference TRBV29-1 and TRBJ1-1): SAVISQKPSRDICQRGTSLTIQCQVDSQVTMMFWYRQQPGQSLTLIATANQGSEATYESGFVIDKFPISRPNLTFSTLTVSNMSPEDSSIYLCSVAGLGTEAFFGQGTRLTVV.

The rearrangement links TRBV7-6 to TRBJ2-1; TRBD2 matches 9 bases. After removal of 4 bases from V and 8 bases from J, the junction contained 15 bases not matched to a gene. CDR1 and CDR2 (germline): SGHVS, FNYEAQ. The CDR3 runs 17 residues. CDR3 sequence: CASSWRHAGGRGDEQFF. For the CDR3, the DNA is TGTGCCAGCAGCTGGCGACACGCGGGAGGGCGGGGGGATGAGCAGTTCTTC. The full variable domain, with the rest looked up from reference TRBV7-6 and TRBJ2-1, is GAGVSQSPRYKVTKRGQDVALRCDPISGHVSLYWYRQALGQGPEFLTYFNYEAQQDKSGLPNDRFSAERPEGSISTLTIQRTEQRDSAMYRCASSWRHAGGRGDEQFFGPGTRLTVL.

This chain uses TRBV5-4 with TRBJ2-2; a possible D gene is TRBD1 (6 bases). Germline loops: CDR1 SGHNT, CDR2 YYREEE (reference sequence). This CDR3 region has 17 residues. V was trimmed by 4 bases and J by 0 bases, leaving 16 bases between them. CDR3 residues: CASSASNRASNTGELFF. The CDR3 coding sequence is TGTGCCAGCAGCGCCTCCAACAGGGCCTCGAACACCGGGGAGCTGTTTTTT.

The CDR3 here is CASSRGQSYEQYF. The CDR3 bases are TGTGCCAGCAGCCGGGGACAGTCCTACGAGCAGTACTTC. The V gene is TRBV11-2, the J gene TRBJ2-7, with TRBD1 identical over 7 bases. Germline CDR1 and CDR2: SGHAT and FQNNGV. V lost 5 bases to trimming and J lost 1 base; unmatched junction nucleotides: 2. This CDR3 spans 13 amino acids. Full variable domain (rest looked up from reference TRBV11-2 and TRBJ2-7): EAGVAQSPRYKIIEKRQSVAFWCNPISGHATLYWYQQILGQGPKLLIQFQNNGVVDDSQLPKDRFSAERLKGVDSTLKIQPAKLEDSAVYLCASSRGQSYEQYFGPGTRLTVT.

The V and J genes are TRBV6-6 and TRBJ2-1; 9 bases fit TRBD2. Trimming cost V 5 bases and J 3 bases; bases outside gene matches: 8. Germline lookup yields CDR1 MNHNY and CDR2 SVGAGI (reference sequence). This CDR3 is built from 16 residues. The CDR3 DNA follows: TGTGCCAGCAGTGGCCGACTAGCGGAAAACTACAATGAGCAGTTCTTC. Its translation: CASSGRLAENYNEQFF.

This clone appeared a few times. The chain links TRBV5-4 to TRBJ1-1; D ambiguous. Germline CDR1 and CDR2: SGHNT and YYREEE (reference sequence). The CDR3 covers 13 residues. V lost 4 bases and J lost 0, with 7 bases in between. CDR3 in DNA: TGTGCCAGCAGCCCCTCAGTGAACACTGAAGCTTTCTTT. Translation: CASSPSVNTEAFF.

This clone was recorded only once. V gene TRBV9 combines with J gene TRBJ2-3; TRBD2 agrees at 10 bases. This CDR3 region has 15 residues. The J segment lost 8 bases and the V segment lost 1 base, leaving 7 bases of the junction unmatched. CDR1 and CDR2 from the germline V gene are SGDLS and YYNGEE. CDR3 residues: CASSVQLAGSVTQYF. CDR3 DNA: TGTGCCAGCAGCGTACAACTAGCGGGATCGGTTACGCAGTATTTT.

The J gene is TRBJ2-5, the V gene TRBV6-6, with unresolved D. V was pared by 5 bases and J by 1 base, with 5 bases between. This CDR3 comprises 12 residues. Germline CDR1 reads MNHNY; CDR2 reads SVGAGI (reference sequence). The CDR3 protein is CASSPRQETQYF. In nucleotides, the CDR3 is TGTGCCAGCAGTCCCCGCCAAGAGACCCAGTACTTC.

This chain connects TRBV6-5 to TRBJ2-7; 7 nucleotides line up with TRBD1. Germline trimming cut 8 bases from V and 2 bases from J; bases unmatched to any gene: 6. This CDR3 has 13 amino acids. Germline V gives CDR1 MNHEY, CDR2 SVGAGI. Written as DNA, the CDR3 is TGTGCCAGCTTGCGACAGGGACCCTACGAGCAGTACTTC. Translated: CASLRQGPYEQYF.

The chain couples TRBV5-1 to TRBJ2-3; tentatively, D is TRBD2 (6 bases). Germline assignment: CDR1 SGHRS and CDR2 YFSETQ. Trimming cost V 0 bases and J 2 bases, with 13 bases left between them. CDR3 length: 16 amino acids. CDR3 loop: CASSLAAREYTDTQYF. The CDR3 DNA reads as TGCGCCAGCAGCTTGGCCGCGCGGGAATACACAGATACGCAGTATTTT. Looking up the rest from reference TRBV5-1 and TRBJ2-3 gives the full variable domain: KAGVTQTPRYLIKTRGQQVTLSCSPISGHRSVSWYQQTPGQGLQFLFEYFSETQRNKGNFPGRFSGRQFSNSRSEMNVSTLELGDSALYLCASSLAAREYTDTQYFGPGTRLTVL.

This chain uses TRBV11-2 with TRBJ2-3; D is perhaps TRBD2 (5 bases). Germline V gives CDR1 SGHAT, CDR2 FQNNGV. This CDR3 has 13 residues. Trimming pared 3 bases from V and 6 bases from J, leaving 10 bases between. As DNA, the CDR3 is TGTGCCAGCAGCTTCACTAGATTGGATACGCAGTATTTT. This codes for CASSFTRLDTQYF.

The genes are TRBV3-1 (or the pseudogene TRBV3-2) and TRBJ2-5; 11 nucleotides match TRBD2. Germline CDR1 and CDR2: LGHDT and YNNKEL (reference sequence). The trim removed 1 base at V and 7 bases at J, leaving 5 bases unmatched. The CDR3 length is 15 residues. CDR3 loop: CASSQGLAGGPTQYF. CDR3 coding DNA: TGTGCCAGCAGCCAAGGCCTAGCGGGGGGTCCGACCCAGTACTTC.

The chain joins TRBV4-3 to TRBJ1-4, with a possible D match to TRBD1 (6 bases). There are 18 residues in the CDR3. V shed 0 bases and J shed 8 bases, with 22 bases lying between them. The V gene's germline CDR1 is LGHNA and CDR2 YSLEER. The CDR3 loop reads CASSQEKARTDEWEKLFF. The CDR3 DNA follows: TGCGCCAGCAGCCAAGAGAAAGCCAGGACAGACGAGTGGGAAAAACTGTTTTTT.

This chain connects TRBV2 to TRBJ1-5; D ambiguous. The germline V and J ends were trimmed by 3 bases and 7 bases, with 13 bases remaining between them. Germline CDR1 is SNHLY and CDR2 is FYNNEI. The CDR3 runs to 14 residues. The CDR3 DNA reads as TGTGCCAGCAGTGATTTGAGGGTAGGCCAGCCCCAGCATTTT. Residues: CASSDLRVGQPQHF.

This chain joins TRBV11-2 and TRBJ1-4; 8 bases agree with TRBD1. Germline lookup yields CDR1 SGHAT and CDR2 FQNNGV. The CDR3 runs to 14 residues. Trimming removed 1 base from V and 5 bases from J; junction bases left unmatched: 0. The CDR3 region has the DNA TGTGCCAGCAGCTTAGGGACAGGGAATGAAAAACTGTTTTTT. Translation: CASSLGTGNEKLFF.

The V call is TRBV30, the J call TRBJ1-1; 8 nucleotides match TRBD1. This CDR3 spans 14 amino acids. Trimming took 0 bases from V and 5 from J; bases not matched to a gene: 5. Germline V gene lookup returns CDR1 GTSNPN and CDR2 SVGIG (reference sequence). CDR3 bases: TGTGCCTGGAGTGTGGCACAGGGGGGAACTGAAGCTTTCTTT. Encoded protein: CAWSVAQGGTEAFF.

J is TRBJ1-4 and V is TRBV5-4; unclear D gene. This CDR3 is built from 15 residues. Germline CDR1 SGHNT, CDR2 YYREEE (reference sequence). V dropped 4 bases and J dropped 0 bases, with 10 bases sitting between them. The CDR3 here is CASSDGGATNEKLFF. The CDR3 nucleotides read TGTGCCAGCAGCGATGGCGGGGCAACTAATGAAAAACTGTTTTTT.

The J gene is TRBJ1-5, the V gene TRBV28; possibly TRBD1 for D (5 bases). CDR3 length: 14 residues. Trimming removed 5 bases at V and 6 bases at J, with 14 bases between. The germline V gene encodes CDR1 MDHEN and CDR2 SYDVKM. The CDR3 loop is CASSPPGQGQPQHF. CDR3 in DNA: TGTGCCAGCAGTCCCCCTGGGCAGGGTCAGCCCCAGCATTTT.

The CDR3, as DNA: TGTGCCAGCAGGCAGTCCGGGTTTTCCTTTGGCTACACCTTC. Protein sequence: CASRQSGFSFGYTF. V gene TRBV5-8 combines with J gene TRBJ1-2; D not resolved. CDR3 size: 14 residues. Germline V CDR1 and CDR2: SGHTS, YDEGEE. V lost 5 bases and J lost 7, with 18 bases in between.

V usage is TRBV3-1 (or the pseudogene TRBV3-2) and J usage is TRBJ2-7, with 12 bases fitting TRBD2. This CDR3 comprises 20 residues. Germline CDR1 is LGHDT and CDR2 is YNNKEL (reference sequence). With 4 bases clipped from V and 4 bases from J, the junction kept 20 bases outside the gene matches. The CDR3 sequence is CASSPQEILAGGPNDYEQYF. Written as DNA, the CDR3 is TGTGCCAGCAGCCCTCAAGAAATACTAGCGGGAGGACCTAATGATTACGAGCAGTACTTC.

This chain uses TRBV19 with TRBJ2-5, with 12 bases aligning to TRBD1. CDR3 size: 16 residues. Per germline, CDR1 LNHDA and CDR2 SQIVND (reference sequence). The J segment lost 5 bases and the V segment lost 1 base, leaving 5 bases of the junction unmatched. Here the CDR3 reads CASSIVGTGGMETQYF. CDR3 nucleotides: TGTGCCAGTAGTATAGTAGGGACAGGGGGCATGGAGACCCAGTACTTC.

The chain is built from TRBV5-4 and TRBJ1-1; TRBD1 agrees at 10 bases. The CDR3 has 15 residues. Losses at the gene ends were 3 bases for V and 4 bases for J; bases not matched to a gene: 6. The germline V gene has CDR1 SGHNT and CDR2 YYREEE (reference sequence). CDR3 residues: CASSSPGQGSTEAFF. The CDR3 nucleotides are TGTGCCAGCAGCTCTCCGGGACAGGGGAGCACTGAAGCTTTCTTT.

This sequence joins TRBV2 and TRBJ2-3, with D possibly matching TRBD1 (6 bases). The germline CDR1 and CDR2 sequences are SNHLY and FYNNEI. The length of the CDR3 is 15 residues. V was clipped by 5 bases and J by 0 bases, with 12 bases between them. For the CDR3, the DNA is TGTGCCAGCAGTCAAAGGACAGATAGCACAGATACGCAGTATTTT. It codes for CASSQRTDSTDTQYF.